This T cell receptor (beta chain) is drawn from a study of early T cells in non-severe SARS-CoV-2 infection (dated by TCRdb to the early 2020s). Looking at the study overall: Because TCR sequencing was done on bulk RNA from unsorted whole blood, the alpha and beta chains could not be paired.

V gives up 5 bases and J gives up 5 bases, and the segment between their germline ends measures 15 bases. The germline V gene supplies CDR1 SQVTM and CDR2 ANQGSEA. From its cysteine to its phenylalanine, the CDR3 spans 14 amino acids. The only DNA kept is the CDR3, 42 bases in frame from the first base. This was a case-control study nested in a cohort of healthcare workers in London, UK, who had nasopharyngeal swab PCR tests and blood samples taken every week. Healthcare workers were recruited between 23 and 31 March 2020, during the week of the UK lockdown, and were followed weekly for up to about 15 weeks. This clonotype appeared many times. The target of this receptor is not known. No quality values exist for individual bases; no much larger clone is one base distant. Library preparation was by 5' RACE. The instrument was a NextSeq 500. Unique molecular identifiers were attached to individual cDNA molecules in the TCR library protocol so that sequencing error and PCR bias could be corrected. Both TCR alpha and beta chains were sequenced, and tight co-correlation was observed between alpha and beta sequence abundances in each sample. The authors processed their data as follows. V gene, J gene and CDR3 annotation of TCR sequences was performed with Decombinator V4. Expanded TCRs were defined as changing significantly between any two time points under a Poisson model with p below 0.0001. TCR abundances were normalised to the total number of TCRs sequenced per sample and expressed as counts per million. MAIT TCRs were defined by TRAV1-2 paired with TRAJ12, TRAJ20 or TRAJ33, and iNKT TCRs by TRAV10 paired with TRAJ18. A search of VDJdb, accessed on 1 November 2021, was run for TCRs annotated to CMV, EBV and SARS-CoV-2, with TCRs annotated for multiple antigens excluded. TCRdb handled the public reads itself, with Q25 trimming in fastp and clone calling in MiXCR, and kept productive beta chains. Identical CDR3 proteins give one entry, which carries the most common genes and DNA. TCRdb's processing, not the authors', yielded these V and J calls. Present in this sample are about 98,000 distinct CDR3 sequences, more than 9.5% of which were seen just once. The ten largest clonotypes hold 4.5% to 5.5% of the sample.

What the study reported, not specific to this receptor: VDJdb matching was skewed toward anti-spike CD8 responses and likely underestimated virus-specific expansions, missing private and CD4 specificities.

Sequencing input: whole blood. This chain joins TRBV29-1 to TRBJ2-2; TRBD1 is a weak D gene call, 6 bases matching. This receptor was obtained from an adult who was a healthcare worker with PCR-confirmed SARS-CoV-2 infection or an uninfected control (not recorded which). The DNA sequence is as follows: TGCAGCGTTTCATCACAGGGCGGGACCGGGGAGCTGTTTTTT. This codes for CSVSSQGGTGELFF.